A selection of T cell receptor beta chains follows, all from one sample in a study of regulatory T cells in long-lasting Graves disease. TCRdb passed the multiplex PCR reads through MiXCR, listing each CDR3 protein once. The data show a few hundred thousand distinct CDR3 sequences, with 12% seen just once and under 20% held by the top ten. These same data were also listed under a study on T cells in Graves' hyperthyroidism and ophthalmopathy.

Here the sequenced sample was peripheral blood mononuclear cells (PBMCs), taken at new diagnosis, from a patient treated with antithyroid drugs. The receptors shown here come from a woman younger than 30 with Graves disease. CDR3s include the opening cysteine and the closing phenylalanine or tryptophan. Fields, in order: D gene, clone size, V gene, J gene, CDR3 DNA, CDR3 protein. D genes are given only for firm matches. Size is stated for part of the rows, as once, few or many counts, or as a class when the clone is expanded.

.,few,TRBV30,TRBJ1-2,TGTGCCTGGAGTGTACTGGGCGATCATGGCTACACCTTC,CAWSVLGDHGYTF
.,many,TRBV30,TRBJ1-6,TGTGCCTGGAGCGATACTTATTCACCCCTCCACTTT,CAWSDTYSPLHF
.,many,TRBV27,TRBJ2-5,TGTGCCAGCAGTTCCTCCAGGGGAGAGACCCAGTACTTC,CASSSSRGETQYF
TRBD1,many,TRBV4-1,TRBJ2-2,TGCGCCAGCAGCCGGTCCGGGACAGGGGGATACACCGGGGAGCTGTTTTTT,CASSRSGTGGYTGELFF
TRBD1,.,TRBV5-1,TRBJ1-1,TGCGCCAGCAGCTTAAGCTGGGCTGCCCGGACAGGGGGACAAGCTTTCTTT,CASSLSWAARTGGQAFF
TRBD1,many,TRBV6-1,TRBJ2-7,TGTGCCAGCATGTACGAACAGGGGAGTTACGAGCAGTACTTC,CASMYEQGSYEQYF
TRBD2,.,TRBV10-3,TRBJ2-3,TGTGCCATCAGTGATCCGCTAGGGAGGCGGGGGGGCCCGGATACGCAGTATTTT,CAISDPLGRRGGPDTQYF
.,many,TRBV4-3,TRBJ2-1,TGCGCCAGCAGCCAAGATAGGACGGGCCCCTACAATGAGCAGTTCTTC,CASSQDRTGPYNEQFF
.,many,TRBV20-1,TRBJ1-6,TGCAGTGCTAGAGCTATAGGGGATAATAATTCACCCCTCCACTTT,CSARAIGDNNSPLHF
.,many,TRBV12-3/TRBV12-4,TRBJ1-2,TGTGCCAGCAGCCGCACTACATATGGCTACACCTTC,CASSRTTYGYTF
TRBD2,.,TRBV6-5,TRBJ2-1,TGTGCCAGCAGTTTTACTCTAGGGGCGGGAGGTATCAATGAGCAGTTCTTC,CASSFTLGAGGINEQFF
.,many,TRBV20-1,TRBJ2-3,TGCAGTGCTAGTAAACTATCGGTCACAGATACGCAGTATTTT,CSASKLSVTDTQYF
TRBD1,many,TRBV4-3,TRBJ2-2,TGCGCCAGCAGCCAAGTGGGACAGGTTGTCGGGGAGCTGTTTTTT,CASSQVGQVVGELFF
.,few,TRBV24-1,TRBJ1-5,TGTGCCACCAGTGATCCGGGTGGGTATCAGCCCCAGCATTTT,CATSDPGGYQPQHF
.,.,TRBV19,TRBJ2-4,TGTGCCACTATGAGGAGGGATGGGGCCAAAAACATTCAGTACTTC,CATMRRDGAKNIQYF
.,many,TRBV28,TRBJ1-1,TGTGCCAGCAGTTCGGACGGAATGAACACTGAAGCTTTCTTT,CASSSDGMNTEAFF
.,.,TRBV2,TRBJ2-1,TGTGCCTGCAGCAAGGGCCCACCGCTGGGCAATGAGCAGTTCTTC,CACSKGPPLGNEQFF
.,few,TRBV10-3,TRBJ1-1,TGTGCCATCAGTGAGTCGGGGGGGGAGTATGAAGCTTTCTTT,CAISESGGEYEAFF
.,many,TRBV20-1,TRBJ2-2,TGCAGTGCTCTACTCCTTTCCACCGGGGAGCTGTTTTTT,CSALLLSTGELFF
.,many,TRBV2,TRBJ2-2,TGTGCCAGCATAGAGCGGTACTTTAACACCGGGGAGCTGTTTTTT,CASIERYFNTGELFF
.,many,TRBV10-3,TRBJ2-1,TGTGCCATCAGTGAAAGTCGGGATGAGCAGTTCTTC,CAISESRDEQFF
.,many,TRBV28,TRBJ2-3,TGTGCCAGCAGACGCCTGCCAGCATCCACAGATACGCAGTATTTT,CASRRLPASTDTQYF
.,few,TRBV7-9,TRBJ2-2,TGTGCCAGCATCAACCCCCCCGCCGGGCAGGGTGGAACCGGGGAGCTGTTTTTT,CASINPPAGQGGTGELFF
TRBD2,many,TRBV7-9,TRBJ2-5,TGTGCCAGCAGCCCAGTGGGGGGGAGACGGGAGACCCAGTACTTC,CASSPVGGRRETQYF
TRBD2,.,TRBV3-1,TRBJ2-1,TGTGCCAGCAGCCAACGGGAGGGCAGCGGGGGACCCTTCTACAATGAGCAGTTCTTC,CASSQREGSGGPFYNEQFF
TRBD1,many,TRBV20-1,TRBJ2-3,TGCAGTGCTAGACCCCGGGACAGGGACGCAGATACGCAGTATTTT,CSARPRDRDADTQYF
.,.,TRBV6-2/TRBV6-3,TRBJ2-3,TGTGCCAGCGGGACCTGGAGGGAAGCAGATACGCAGTATTTT,CASGTWREADTQYF
.,.,TRBV4-2,TRBJ2-1,TGTGCCAGCAGCCAAGATGCGGGGTTTACCTACAATGAGCAGTTCTTC,CASSQDAGFTYNEQFF
.,many,TRBV30,TRBJ1-4,TGTGCCTGGAGTGAAGGAGGCCCATGGCTGTTTTTT,CAWSEGGPWLFF
.,many,TRBV7-2,TRBJ1-2,TGTGCCAGCAGCTTTGGTGGGGGCGCGGACTATGGCTACACCTTC,CASSFGGGADYGYTF
TRBD2,many,TRBV7-2,TRBJ2-1,TGTGCCAGCAACCCCCTGGGGGGGAGTAACGGTGAGCAGTTCTTC,CASNPLGGSNGEQFF
.,few,TRBV4-3,TRBJ2-1,TGCGCCAGCAGCCAAGATTTTATGGGCCGGCCCCGGGGGAACAATGAGCAGTTCTTC,CASSQDFMGRPRGNNEQFF
.,few,TRBV15,TRBJ1-2,TGTGCCACCAGCCAGTCGGTATGGGATGGCTACACCTTC,CATSQSVWDGYTF
.,many,TRBV20-1,TRBJ2-7,TGCAGTGCTAGGATAAACTACGAGCAGTACTTC,CSARINYEQYF
.,.,TRBV3-1,TRBJ1-2,TGTGCCAGCAGCCAAGATCAAGGGGCCTCCTATGGCTACACCTTC,CASSQDQGASYGYTF
.,few,TRBV28,TRBJ2-7,TGTGCCAGCAGTTTGCACTCGGAAGGAATCAAATCCTACGAGCAGTACTTC,CASSLHSEGIKSYEQYF
.,.,TRBV4-3,TRBJ2-6,TGCGCCAGCAGCCAAGATATCGGGGGAAGTAGGGTCTCTGGGGCCAACGTCCTGACTTTC,CASSQDIGGSRVSGANVLTF
.,.,TRBV5-4,TRBJ2-5,TGTGCCAGCAGCTTGGTATTGGAAGAGACCCAGTACTTC,CASSLVLEETQYF
.,few,TRBV15,TRBJ2-5,TGTGCCACCAGCAGAGACTGGGACCAAGGGACCCAGTACTTC,CATSRDWDQGTQYF
.,many,TRBV30,TRBJ2-7,TGTGCCTGGAGTGTACGCAGCGGAAGGCCTATACGGGAGCAGTACTTC,CAWSVRSGRPIREQYF
.,.,TRBV9,TRBJ2-7,TGTGCCAGCAGCGTAGAGGTTAGGACCTACGAGCAGTACTTC,CASSVEVRTYEQYF
TRBD2,few,TRBV30,TRBJ2-5,TGTGCCTTCGAAGCGGGGCCCCGGGGGGAGACCCAGTACTTC,CAFEAGPRGETQYF
TRBD2,few,TRBV6-1,TRBJ2-5,TGTGCCAGCGGTCTAGCGGGGGGCCGGGGGACCCAGTACTTC,CASGLAGGRGTQYF
.,many,TRBV12-3/TRBV12-4,TRBJ1-3,TGTGCCAGCAGTTTAGGCCCAGCGAGCTCTGGAAACACCATATATTTT,CASSLGPASSGNTIYF
.,.,TRBV15,TRBJ1-3,TGTGCCACCAGCAGAGATCATTTTAGGGGCCTTTGGTCTTCTGGAAACACCATATATTTT,CATSRDHFRGLWSSGNTIYF
.,many,TRBV19,TRBJ2-1,TGTGCCAGTAGTATAGGTTGGAACAATGAGCAGTTCTTC,CASSIGWNNEQFF
TRBD2,many,TRBV4-2,TRBJ2-1,TGTGCCAGCAGCCGATACGGGGGGGACAATGAGCAGTTCTTC,CASSRYGGDNEQFF
.,few,TRBV9,TRBJ1-1,TGTGCCAGCAGCTCTAGGCCGGAGTCCCAAGCTTTATTT,CASSSRPESQALF
TRBD1,many,TRBV20-1,TRBJ1-2,TGCAGTGCTTCTAAGGACAGGGGGCAAGGCTACACCTTC,CSASKDRGQGYTF
.,many,TRBV27,TRBJ2-7,TGTGCCAGCAGTTTGGGGCAGTACTACGAGCAGTACTTC,CASSLGQYYEQYF
TRBD1,many,TRBV2,TRBJ2-6,TGTGCCAGTCACCAAGGACAGGGGAAGACTAGGGCCAACGTCCTGACTTTC,CASHQGQGKTRANVLTF
.,few,TRBV25-1,TRBJ2-6,TGTGCCAGCAGTGTTCATTCTGGGGCCAACGTCCTGACTTTC,CASSVHSGANVLTF
TRBD2,many,TRBV6-2/TRBV6-3,TRBJ2-1,TGTGCCAGCAGTTACCCTGGTTCTAGCGGGGGGTCCTACAATGAGCAGTTCTTC,CASSYPGSSGGSYNEQFF
.,many,TRBV30,TRBJ1-6,TGTGCCTGGACGCGGGGTTCACCCCTCCACTTT,CAWTRGSPLHF
TRBD2,many,TRBV20-1,TRBJ2-3,TGCAGTGCTAGCCGACCGACTTTAGGGACTACCGACCGACCGGGCCCAGATACGCAGTATTTT,CSASRPTLGTTDRPGPDTQYF